This T cell receptor beta chain was found in a study of spatial heterogeneity in lung cancer. In germline, CDR1 is DFQATT, CDR2 SNEGSKA (reference sequence). Trimming left V 5 bases short and J 0 bases short, with 11 bases between. CDR3 length: 14 amino acids. TCRdb reprocessed the 5' RACE reads via MiXCR and lists one record per CDR3 protein. The repertoire holds over a thousand distinct CDR3 sequences, with around 42% as singletons. Time point here: sample taken at primary tumor resection. Unsorted whole RNA of tumor, nontumor lung or frozen PBMC was sequenced. The donors comprised about 70 untreated early-stage non-small cell lung cancer patients.

Material: PBMCs, obtained at surgery. This chain uses TRBV20-1 with TRBJ1-3; D uncertain. This receptor was identified in a female donor with early-stage non-small cell lung cancer. The CDR3 here is CSALDGDSGNTIYF. The CDR3 DNA reads as TGCAGTGCTCTCGACGGGGACTCTGGAAACACCATATATTTT.